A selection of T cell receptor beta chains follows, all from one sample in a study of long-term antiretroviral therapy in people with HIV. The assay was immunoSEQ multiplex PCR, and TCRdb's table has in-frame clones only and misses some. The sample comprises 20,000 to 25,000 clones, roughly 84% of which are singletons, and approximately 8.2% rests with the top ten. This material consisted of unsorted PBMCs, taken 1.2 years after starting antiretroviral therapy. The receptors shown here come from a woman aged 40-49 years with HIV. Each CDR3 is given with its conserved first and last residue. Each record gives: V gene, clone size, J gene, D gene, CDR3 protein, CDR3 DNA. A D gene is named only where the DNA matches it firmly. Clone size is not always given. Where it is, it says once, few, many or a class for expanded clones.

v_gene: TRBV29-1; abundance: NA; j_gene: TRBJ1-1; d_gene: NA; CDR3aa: CSGGTSQGTEAFF; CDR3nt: TGCAGCGGGGGGACTTCCCAGGGAACTGAAGCTTTCTTT
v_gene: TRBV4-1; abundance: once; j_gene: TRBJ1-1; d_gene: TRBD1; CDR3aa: CASSQDKTGTEAFF; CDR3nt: TGCGCCAGCAGCCAGGATAAGACAGGGACTGAAGCTTTCTTT
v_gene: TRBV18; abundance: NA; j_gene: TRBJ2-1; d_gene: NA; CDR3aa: CASSQQVSVGEQFF; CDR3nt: TGTGCCAGCTCACAACAGGTCTCCGTTGGTGAGCAGTTCTTC
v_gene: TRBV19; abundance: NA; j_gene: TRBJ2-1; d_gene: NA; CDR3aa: CASSLASRSSYNEQFF; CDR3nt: TGTGCCAGTAGCCTTGCTAGCCGGAGCTCCTACAATGAGCAGTTCTTC
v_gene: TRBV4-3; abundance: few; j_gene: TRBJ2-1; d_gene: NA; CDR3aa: CASSQDPDEQFF; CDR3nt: TGCGCCAGCAGCCAAGATCCCGATGAGCAGTTCTTC
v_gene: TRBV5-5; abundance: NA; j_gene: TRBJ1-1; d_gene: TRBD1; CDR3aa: CASRTGGSYTEAFF; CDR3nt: TGTGCCAGCCGGACAGGGGGCTCCTACACTGAAGCTTTCTTT
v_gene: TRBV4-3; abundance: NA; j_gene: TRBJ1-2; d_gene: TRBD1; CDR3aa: CASSQGWTGGDGYTF; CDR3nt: TGCGCCAGCAGCCAAGGGTGGACAGGGGGCGATGGCTACACCTTC
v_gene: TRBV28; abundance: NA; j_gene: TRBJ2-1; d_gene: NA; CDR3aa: CASSSHPGYQFF; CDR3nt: TGTGCCAGCAGTTCGCACCCGGGGTACCAGTTCTTC
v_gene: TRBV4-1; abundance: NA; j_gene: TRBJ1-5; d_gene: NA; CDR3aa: CASSQVDSDVQPQHF; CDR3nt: TGCGCCAGCAGCCAAGTAGACAGTGATGTTCAGCCCCAGCATTTT
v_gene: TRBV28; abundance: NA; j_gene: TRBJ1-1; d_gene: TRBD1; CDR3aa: CASSEQGARVTEAFF; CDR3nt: TGTGCCAGCAGTGAACAGGGGGCGCGGGTCACTGAAGCTTTCTTT
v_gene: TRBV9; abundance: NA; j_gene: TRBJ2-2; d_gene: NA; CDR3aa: CASSVGNTGELFF; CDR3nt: TGTGCCAGCAGCGTAGGGAACACCGGGGAGCTGTTTTTT
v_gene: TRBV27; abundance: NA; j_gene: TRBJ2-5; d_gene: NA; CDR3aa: CASSGERRGQETQYF; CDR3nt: TGTGCCAGTTCGGGTGAACGACGGGGCCAAGAGACCCAGTACTTC
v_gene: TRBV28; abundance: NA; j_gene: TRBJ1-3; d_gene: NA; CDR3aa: CASSFLFPVEGTTFSGNTIYF; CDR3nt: TGTGCCAGCAGCTTTCTCTTCCCCGTAGAAGGCACTACCTTCTCTGGAAACACCATATATTTT
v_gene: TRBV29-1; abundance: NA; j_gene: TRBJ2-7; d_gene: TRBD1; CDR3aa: CSVRQGVEGEQYF; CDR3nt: TGCAGCGTTAGACAGGGGGTAGAGGGCGAGCAGTACTTC
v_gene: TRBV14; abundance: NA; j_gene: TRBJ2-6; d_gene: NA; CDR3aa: CASSQGGGYSGANVLTF; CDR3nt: TGTGCCAGCAGCCAGGGGGGAGGCTACTCTGGGGCCAACGTCCTGACTTTC
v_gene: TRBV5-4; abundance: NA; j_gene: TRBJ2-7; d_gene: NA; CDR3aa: CASSRGGSYEQYF; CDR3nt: TGTGCCAGCAGCCGAGGGGGGTCCTACGAGCAGTACTTC
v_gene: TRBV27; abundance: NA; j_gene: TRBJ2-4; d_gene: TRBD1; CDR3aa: CASSLGQGRAKNIQYF; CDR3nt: TGTGCCAGCAGTTTAGGACAGGGACGCGCCAAAAACATTCAGTACTTC
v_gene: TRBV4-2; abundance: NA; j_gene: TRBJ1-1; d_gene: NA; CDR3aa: CASSQGAVTEAFF; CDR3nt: TGTGCCAGCAGCCAAGGGGCCGTGACTGAAGCTTTCTTT
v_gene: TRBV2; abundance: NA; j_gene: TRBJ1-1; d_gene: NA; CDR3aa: CASSEGGFRSTEAFF; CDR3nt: TGTGCCAGCAGTGAGGGTGGGTTCAGGAGCACTGAAGCTTTCTTT
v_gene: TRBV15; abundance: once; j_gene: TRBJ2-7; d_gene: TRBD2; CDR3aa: CATSTPSGELAGDYEQYF; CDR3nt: TGTGCCACCAGCACACCATCGGGTGAGCTAGCGGGAGACTACGAGCAGTACTTC
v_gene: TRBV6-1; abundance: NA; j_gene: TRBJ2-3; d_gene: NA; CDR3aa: CASKERGGSDTQYF; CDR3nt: TGTGCCAGCAAGGAGAGGGGTGGTTCAGATACGCAGTATTTT
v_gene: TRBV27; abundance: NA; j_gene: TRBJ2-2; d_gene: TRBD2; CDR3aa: CASSLGLALGELFF; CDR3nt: TGTGCCAGCAGTTTGGGACTAGCGTTGGGGGAGCTGTTTTTT
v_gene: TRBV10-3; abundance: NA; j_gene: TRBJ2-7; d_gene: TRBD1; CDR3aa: CAIRDRNTYEQYF; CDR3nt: TGTGCCATCAGGGACAGGAATACCTACGAGCAGTACTTC
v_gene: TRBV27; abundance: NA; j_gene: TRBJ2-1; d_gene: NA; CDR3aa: CASSLSGSEQFF; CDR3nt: TGTGCCAGCAGTTTATCGGGCAGTGAGCAGTTCTTC
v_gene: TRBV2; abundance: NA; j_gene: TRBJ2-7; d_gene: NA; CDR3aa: CASSEAGDSSYEQYF; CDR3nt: TGTGCCAGCAGTGAAGCGGGAGACAGCTCCTACGAGCAGTACTTC
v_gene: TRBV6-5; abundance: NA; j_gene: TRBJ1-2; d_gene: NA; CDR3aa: CAIWRVGYGYTF; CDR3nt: TGTGCCATATGGAGAGTAGGCTATGGCTACACCTTC
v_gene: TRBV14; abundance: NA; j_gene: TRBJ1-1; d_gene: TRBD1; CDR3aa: CASSPRTGPNTEAFF; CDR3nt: TGTGCCAGCAGCCCCCGGACAGGTCCGAACACTGAAGCTTTCTTT
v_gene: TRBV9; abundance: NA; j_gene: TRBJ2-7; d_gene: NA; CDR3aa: CASSVAYGYEQYF; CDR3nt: TGTGCCAGCAGCGTAGCGTACGGCTACGAGCAGTACTTC
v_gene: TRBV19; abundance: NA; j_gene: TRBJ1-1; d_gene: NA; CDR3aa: CASQDRYRAPSTEAFF; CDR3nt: TGTGCCAGTCAAGACAGGTATCGAGCCCCATCCACTGAAGCTTTCTTT
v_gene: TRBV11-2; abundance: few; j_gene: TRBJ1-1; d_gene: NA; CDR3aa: CASSLNTPGPSYTEAFF; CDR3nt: TGTGCCAGCAGCCTCAATACCCCCGGACCCTCTTACACTGAAGCTTTCTTT
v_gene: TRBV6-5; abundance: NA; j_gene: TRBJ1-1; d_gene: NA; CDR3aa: CASSYQSTTGTEAFF; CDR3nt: TGTGCCAGCAGTTACCAAAGTACGACAGGCACTGAAGCTTTCTTT
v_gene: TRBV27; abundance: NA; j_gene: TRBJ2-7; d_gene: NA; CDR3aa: CASRAWANSYEQYF; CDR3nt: TGTGCATCTAGGGCATGGGCTAACTCCTACGAGCAGTACTTC
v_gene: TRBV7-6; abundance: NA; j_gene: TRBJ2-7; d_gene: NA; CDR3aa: CASSQEEGGSYEQYF; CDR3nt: TGTGCCAGCAGCCAAGAGGAGGGGGGATCCTACGAGCAGTACTTC
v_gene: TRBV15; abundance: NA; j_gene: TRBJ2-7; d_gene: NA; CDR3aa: CATSRVRGFDGEQYF; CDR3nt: TGTGCCACCAGCAGGGTGAGGGGCTTTGACGGCGAGCAGTACTTC
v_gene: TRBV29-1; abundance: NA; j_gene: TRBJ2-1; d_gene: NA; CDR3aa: CSVTTYTSSYNEQFF; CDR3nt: TGCAGCGTGACGACCTATACTAGCTCCTACAATGAGCAGTTCTTC
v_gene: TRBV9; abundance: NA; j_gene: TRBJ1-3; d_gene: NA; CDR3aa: CATKRGIAGNTIYF; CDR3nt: TGTGCCACGAAAAGGGGTATCGCTGGAAACACCATATATTTT
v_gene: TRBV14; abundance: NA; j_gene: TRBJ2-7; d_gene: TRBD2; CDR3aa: CASSQAAGLAEIFPYEQYF; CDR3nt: TGTGCCAGCAGCCAAGCGGCGGGACTAGCGGAAATCTTCCCCTACGAGCAGTACTTC
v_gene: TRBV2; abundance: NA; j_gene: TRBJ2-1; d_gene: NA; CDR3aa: CASMGGPRATNEQFF; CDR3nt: TGTGCCAGCATGGGCGGGCCTAGAGCTACCAATGAGCAGTTCTTC
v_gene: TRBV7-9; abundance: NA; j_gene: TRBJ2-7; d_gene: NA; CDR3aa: CASSLVGLPEQYF; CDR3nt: TGTGCCAGCAGCTTAGTCGGGTTGCCCGAGCAGTACTTC
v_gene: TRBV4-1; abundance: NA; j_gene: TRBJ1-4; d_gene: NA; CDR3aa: CASSQGERVLYEKLFF; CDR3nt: TGCGCCAGCAGCCAAGGGGAGAGGGTTTTATATGAAAAACTGTTTTTT
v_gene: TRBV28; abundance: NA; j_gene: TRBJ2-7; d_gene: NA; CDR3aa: CASSSPRSNYEQYF; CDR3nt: TGTGCCAGCAGTTCCCCCAGATCTAACTACGAGCAGTACTTC
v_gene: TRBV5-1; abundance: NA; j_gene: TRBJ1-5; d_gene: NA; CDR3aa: CASRLGQGNQPQHF; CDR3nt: TGCGCCAGCAGGTTAGGGCAGGGTAACCAGCCCCAGCATTTT
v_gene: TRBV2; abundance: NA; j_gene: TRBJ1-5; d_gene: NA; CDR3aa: CASSEGGPPQHF; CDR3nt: TGTGCCAGCAGTGAAGGAGGTCCGCCCCAGCATTTT
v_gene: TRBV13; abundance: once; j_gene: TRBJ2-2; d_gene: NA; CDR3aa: CASAGQLNTGELFF; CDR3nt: TGTGCCAGCGCGGGACAGCTGAACACCGGGGAGCTGTTTTTT
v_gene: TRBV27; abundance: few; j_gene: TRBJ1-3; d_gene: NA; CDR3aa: CASSPHRTWNTIYF; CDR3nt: TGTGCCAGCAGTCCCCACAGGACTTGGAACACCATATATTTT
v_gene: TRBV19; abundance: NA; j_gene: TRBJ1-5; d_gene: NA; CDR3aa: CASSIGGYSNQPQHF; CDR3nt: TGTGCCAGTAGTATAGGTGGGTATAGCAATCAGCCCCAGCATTTT
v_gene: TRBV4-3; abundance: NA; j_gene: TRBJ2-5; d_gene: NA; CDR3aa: CASSQDFLQGETQYF; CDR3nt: TGCGCCAGCAGCCAAGATTTTCTTCAGGGTGAGACCCAGTACTTC